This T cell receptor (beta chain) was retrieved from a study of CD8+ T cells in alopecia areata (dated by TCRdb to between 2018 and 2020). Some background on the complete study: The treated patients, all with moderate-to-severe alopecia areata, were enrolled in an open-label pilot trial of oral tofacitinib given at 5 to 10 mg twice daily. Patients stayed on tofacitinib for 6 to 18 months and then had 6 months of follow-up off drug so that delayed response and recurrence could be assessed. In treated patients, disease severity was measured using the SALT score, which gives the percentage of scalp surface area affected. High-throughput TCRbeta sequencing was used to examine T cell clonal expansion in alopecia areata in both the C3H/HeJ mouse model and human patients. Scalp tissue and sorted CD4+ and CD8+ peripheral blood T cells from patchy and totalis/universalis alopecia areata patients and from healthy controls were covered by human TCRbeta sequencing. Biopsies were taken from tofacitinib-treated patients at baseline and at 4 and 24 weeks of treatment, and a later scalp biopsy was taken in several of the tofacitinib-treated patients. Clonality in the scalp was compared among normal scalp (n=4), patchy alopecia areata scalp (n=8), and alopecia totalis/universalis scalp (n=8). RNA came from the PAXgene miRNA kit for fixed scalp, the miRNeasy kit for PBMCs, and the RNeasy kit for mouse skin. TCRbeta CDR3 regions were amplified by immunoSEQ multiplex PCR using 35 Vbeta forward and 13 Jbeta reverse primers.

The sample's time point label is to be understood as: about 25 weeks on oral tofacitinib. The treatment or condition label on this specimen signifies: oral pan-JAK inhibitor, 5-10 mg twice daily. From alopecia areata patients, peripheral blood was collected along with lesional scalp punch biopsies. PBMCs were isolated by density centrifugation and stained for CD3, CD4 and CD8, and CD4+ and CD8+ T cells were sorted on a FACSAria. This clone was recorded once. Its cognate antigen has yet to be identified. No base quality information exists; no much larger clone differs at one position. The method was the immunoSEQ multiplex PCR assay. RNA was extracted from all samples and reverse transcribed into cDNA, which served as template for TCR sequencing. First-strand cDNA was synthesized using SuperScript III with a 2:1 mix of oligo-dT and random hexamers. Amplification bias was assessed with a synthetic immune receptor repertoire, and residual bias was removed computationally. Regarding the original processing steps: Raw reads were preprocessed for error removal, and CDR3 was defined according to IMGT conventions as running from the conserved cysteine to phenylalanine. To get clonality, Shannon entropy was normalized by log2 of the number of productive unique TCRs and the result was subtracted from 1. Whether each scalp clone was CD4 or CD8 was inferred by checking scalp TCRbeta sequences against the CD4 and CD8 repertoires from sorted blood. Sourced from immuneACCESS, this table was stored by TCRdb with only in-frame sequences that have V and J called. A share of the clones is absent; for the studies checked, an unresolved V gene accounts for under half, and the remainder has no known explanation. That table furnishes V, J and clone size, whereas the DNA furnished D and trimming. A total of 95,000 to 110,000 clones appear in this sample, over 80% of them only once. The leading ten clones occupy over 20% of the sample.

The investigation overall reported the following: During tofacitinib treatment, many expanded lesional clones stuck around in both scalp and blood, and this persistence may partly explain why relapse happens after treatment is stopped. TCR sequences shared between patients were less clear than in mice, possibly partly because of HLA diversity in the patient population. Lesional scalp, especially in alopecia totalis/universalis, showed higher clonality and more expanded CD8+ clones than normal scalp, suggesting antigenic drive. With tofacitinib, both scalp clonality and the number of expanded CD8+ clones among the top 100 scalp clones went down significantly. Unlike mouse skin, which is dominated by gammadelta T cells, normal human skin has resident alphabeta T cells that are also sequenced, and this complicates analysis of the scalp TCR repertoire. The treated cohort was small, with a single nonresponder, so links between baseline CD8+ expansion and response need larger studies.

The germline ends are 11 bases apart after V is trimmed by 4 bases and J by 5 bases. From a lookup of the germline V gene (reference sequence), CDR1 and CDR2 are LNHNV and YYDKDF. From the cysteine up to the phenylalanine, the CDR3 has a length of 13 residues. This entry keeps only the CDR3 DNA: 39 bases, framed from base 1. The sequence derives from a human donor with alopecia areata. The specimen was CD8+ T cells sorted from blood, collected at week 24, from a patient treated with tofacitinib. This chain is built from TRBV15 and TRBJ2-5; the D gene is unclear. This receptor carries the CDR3 CATSMGSRETQYF. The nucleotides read TGTGCCACCAGCATGGGGTCCCGGGAGACCCAGTACTTC.